This T cell receptor beta chain was sequenced in a study of graft-versus-host responses after intestinal transplantation. Study-wide context: Transplants were multivisceral, liver-intestinal, or isolated intestinal.

Clones were sequenced by immunoSEQ multiplex PCR, and TCRdb holds only the in-frame ones, with some missing. The sample lists about 86,000 clones; around 89% were seen once. With V trimmed by 2 bases and J by 3 bases, 4 bases remained unmatched. Germline V lookup: CDR1 SEHNR, CDR2 FQNEAQ (reference sequence). CDR3 size: 15 residues. Broader study findings: Recipient marrow harbored GvH clones, some of which surfaced first in ileum or blood. High graft-versus-host to host-versus-graft T cell clonal ratios marked allografts of patients with graft-donor macrochimerism. Early post-transplant HvG declines showed an association with peak circulating GvH clone levels.

On this clone: Its antigen is not identified.

The rearrangement joins TRBV7-9 to TRBJ2-1; 7 positions agree with TRBD1. This sequence originates from a human donor who was the organ donor for an intestinal transplant. This sample comprised unstimulated CD4+ T cells sorted from spleen or lymph node cells, obtained before transplant. The CDR3 spells CASSLLHRGYNEQFF. CDR3 in DNA: TGTGCCAGCAGCTTACTTCACAGGGGCTACAATGAGCAGTTCTTC.